Shown below are 5 T cell receptor beta chains from a single sample sequenced in a study of Graves' ophthalmopathy and Graves' hyperthyroidism. RNA transcripts provided the template for amplifying TCR beta CDR3 regions. HTBI primers primed a first-round RT-PCR, and a second-round multiplex PCR followed. TCRdb reprocessed the multiplex PCR reads with MiXCR, giving one entry per CDR3 protein. The data contain around 1.1 million distinct CDR3 sequences, about two fifths of them singletons. The material sequenced was peripheral blood or thyroid tissue (not recorded which). The receptors derive from an adult man with Graves' hyperthyroidism.

This clonotype has a handful of counts. The chain employs TRBV2 and TRBJ1-3; 8 nucleotides agree with TRBD1. Germline V gene lookup returns CDR1 SNHLY and CDR2 FYNNEI. This CDR3 has 16 amino acids. J was trimmed by 4 bases and V by 9 bases; bases with no gene match: 14. The CDR3 coding sequence is TGTGCCAGACAGGGGGTCGCCGGCAGGGAAGGAAACACCATATATTTT. It yields the protein CARQGVAGREGNTIYF.

The sample holds a few counts of this clonotype. A much larger clonotype is one base distant, so this may be a read error. V and J are TRBV4-2 and TRBJ1-5; D is undetermined. Germline CDR1 is LGHNA and CDR2 is YNFKEQ. The CDR3 is made up of 11 amino acids. Between the trimmed V and J ends, which lost 4 bases and 13 bases, there was a span of 11 bases. This chain's CDR3 is CASSPDGPQHF. CDR3 DNA sequence: TGTGCCAGCAGCCCAGACGGTCCTCAGCATTTT.

This clonotype occurred many times. This sequence joins TRBV7-9 and TRBJ1-2, with D possibly matching TRBD1 (6 bases). V shed 8 bases and J shed 8 bases, with 18 bases lying between them. The CDR3 consists of 13 residues. Germline assignment: CDR1 SEHNR and CDR2 FQNEAQ (reference sequence). The CDR3 sequence is CASPTPGARGYTF. Written as DNA, the CDR3 is TGTGCCAGCCCCACTCCGGGGGCCAGGGGCTACACCTTC.

This clonotype has just a few counts. The chain has TRBV19 and TRBJ2-7, with a possible D match to TRBD1 (6 bases). V dropped 3 bases and J dropped 0 bases, with 15 bases sitting between them. Germline-derived CDR1 and CDR2 are LNHDA and SQIVND (reference sequence). The CDR3 consists of 16 residues. This CDR3 reads CASSINWGRPSYEQYF. The CDR3 DNA reads as TGTGCCAGTAGTATTAATTGGGGGCGGCCCTCCTACGAGCAGTACTTC.

This clonotype was found many times. The chain employs TRBV15 and TRBJ2-7, with a possible D match to TRBD1 (6 bases). The CDR3 runs to 14 residues. Trimming stripped 2 bases from V and 5 bases from J, with 13 bases between. In germline, CDR1 is LNHNV, CDR2 YYDKDF (reference sequence). The CDR3 spells CATSRPQGTHEQYF. CDR3 DNA sequence: TGTGCCACCAGCAGACCACAGGGAACCCACGAGCAGTACTTC.